This T cell receptor beta chain was recorded in a study of blood T cell repertoires in COVID-19. The wider study: T cells, B-cell-depleted T cells, or PBMCs supplied cDNA or gDNA.

In germline, CDR1 is SGHRS, CDR2 YFSETQ. V lost 4 bases to trimming and J lost 1 base, with 14 bases between them. CDR3 length equals 15 residues. As handled by the study authors: Amplification of reference gene primers was used by the study to estimate nucleated cell counts. Profiling relied on immunoSEQ multiplex PCR, and the TCRdb table lists in-frame clones only, not all of them. V and J calls and clone size are as listed in that table; D and trimming were resolved from the DNA. The sample carries 200,000 to 300,000 clones, roughly 81% recorded once. This chain uses TRBV5-1 with TRBJ1-1; the D is unclear. The TCR originated in a woman aged 80 or over with COVID-19, enrolled during active disease. Sequences were obtained from peripheral blood. CDR3 DNA: TGCGCCAGCAGCGCAGACTTGGACTGGAACACTGAAGCTTTCTTT. Amino acids: CASSADLDWNTEAFF.